The sequence of this T cell receptor beta chain was determined in a study of blood T cell repertoires in COVID-19. Study context: T cells, B-cell-depleted T cells, or PBMCs provided the cDNA or gDNA that served as material.

Generated by immunoSEQ multiplex PCR, the TCRdb table keeps only in-frame clones and is missing some. This sample has about 270,000 clones, with 91% found just once. Germline CDR1 and CDR2: SGHTS and YDEGEE. This CDR3 comprises 17 residues. V was pared by 2 bases and J by 9 bases, with 21 bases between. Individuals drawn from under 30 US areas were about 18 to 95 years old. Researchers sorted participants into cohorts using their self-reported clinical history. A COVID-19 case was met by exposed participants within 2 weeks before study entry. The V gene is TRBV5-8, the J gene TRBJ1-6; the D gene is possibly TRBD1 (6 bases). The sequenced sample was PBMCs or T cells enriched from blood (not recorded which). This clonotype originated in a man in his forties who had been exposed to COVID-19. CDR3 protein: CASSFFRGAGKASPLHF. In DNA form, the CDR3 reads TGTGCCAGCAGCTTCTTTCGGGGGGCCGGCAAGGCTTCACCCCTCCACTTT.